The 3 T cell receptor beta chains below all came from one sample that was sequenced in a study of T cell changes during pregnancy in multiple sclerosis. Sequencing used immunoSEQ multiplex PCR; TCRdb keeps in-frame clones, though not all of them. The sample consists of 25,000 to 30,000 clones, around 90% of them appearing once. This sample comprised CD4+ T cells from peripheral blood mononuclear cells, obtained in the first trimester of pregnancy. Source of these receptors: a female donor in good health, enrolled as a control in a pregnancy study.

This chain links TRBV4-2 with TRBJ2-7; TRBD1 agrees at 11 bases. The CDR3 has 17 amino acids. CDR1 LGHNA and CDR2 YNFKEQ come from the germline V gene. V trimming: 0 bases; J trimming: 2 bases; junction bases outside the gene matches: 6. CDR3 DNA: TGTGCCAGCAGCCAAGATAGGTGGACAGGGGGCACCTACGAGCAGTACTTC. As protein: CASSQDRWTGGTYEQYF.

This chain uses TRBV5-6 with TRBJ2-7, with TRBD1 matching over 9 bases. The germline V gene has CDR1 SGHDT and CDR2 YYEEEE. With V trimmed by 4 bases and J by 6 bases, 5 bases remained unmatched. This CDR3 has 13 residues. This chain's CDR3 is CASSGGTGREQYF. DNA of the CDR3: TGTGCCAGCAGCGGCGGGACAGGGCGCGAGCAGTACTTC.

The chain employs TRBV27 and TRBJ2-4; D is perhaps TRBD1 (5 bases). This CDR3 has 14 residues. Trimming took 4 bases from V and 6 from J, leaving 13 bases between them. Germline loops: CDR1 MNHEY, CDR2 SMNVEV (reference sequence). The CDR3, as DNA: TGTGCCAGCAGTTCCTGGGGCTCGGGAAACATTCAGTACTTC. It codes for CASSSWGSGNIQYF.